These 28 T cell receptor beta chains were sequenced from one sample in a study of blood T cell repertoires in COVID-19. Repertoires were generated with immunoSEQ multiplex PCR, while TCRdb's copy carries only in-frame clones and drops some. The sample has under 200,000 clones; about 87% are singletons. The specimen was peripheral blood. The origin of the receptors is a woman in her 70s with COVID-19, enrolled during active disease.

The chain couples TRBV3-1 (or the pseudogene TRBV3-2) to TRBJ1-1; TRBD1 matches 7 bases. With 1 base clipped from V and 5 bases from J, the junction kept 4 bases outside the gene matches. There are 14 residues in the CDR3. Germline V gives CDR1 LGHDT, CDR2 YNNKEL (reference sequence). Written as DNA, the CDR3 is TGTGCCAGCAGCCAAGCCAACAGGGGTACTGAAGCTTTCTTT. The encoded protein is CASSQANRGTEAFF.

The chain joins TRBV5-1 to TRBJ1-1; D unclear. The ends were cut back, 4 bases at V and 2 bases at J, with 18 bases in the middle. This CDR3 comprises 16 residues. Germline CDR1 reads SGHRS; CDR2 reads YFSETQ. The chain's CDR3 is CASSKERLSINTEAFF. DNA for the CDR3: TGCGCCAGCAGCAAGGAACGACTGAGCATAAACACTGAAGCTTTCTTT.

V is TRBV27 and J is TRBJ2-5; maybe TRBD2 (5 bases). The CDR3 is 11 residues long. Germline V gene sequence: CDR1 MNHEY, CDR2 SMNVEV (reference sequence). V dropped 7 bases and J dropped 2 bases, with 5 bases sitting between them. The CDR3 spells CASKRQETQYF. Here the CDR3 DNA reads TGTGCCAGCAAGCGGCAAGAGACCCAGTACTTC.

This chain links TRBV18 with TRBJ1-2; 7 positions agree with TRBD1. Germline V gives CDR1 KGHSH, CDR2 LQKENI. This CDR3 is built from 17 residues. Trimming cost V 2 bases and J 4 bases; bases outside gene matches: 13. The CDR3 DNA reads TGTGCCAGCTCACCATCTCAAACGGGGCAGGGGGGCTATGGCTACACCTTC. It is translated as CASSPSQTGQGGYGYTF.

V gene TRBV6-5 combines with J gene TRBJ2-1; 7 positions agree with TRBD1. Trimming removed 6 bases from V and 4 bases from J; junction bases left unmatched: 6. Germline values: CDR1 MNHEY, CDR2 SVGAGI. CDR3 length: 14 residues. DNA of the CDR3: TGTGCCAGCAGCGCCCTACAGGGGTACAATGAGCAGTTCTTC. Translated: CASSALQGYNEQFF.

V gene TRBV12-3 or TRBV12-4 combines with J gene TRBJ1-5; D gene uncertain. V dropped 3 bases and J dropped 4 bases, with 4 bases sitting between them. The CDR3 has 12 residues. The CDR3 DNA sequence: TGTGCCAGCAGTTTCGGGAATCAGCCCCAGCATTTT. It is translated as CASSFGNQPQHF.

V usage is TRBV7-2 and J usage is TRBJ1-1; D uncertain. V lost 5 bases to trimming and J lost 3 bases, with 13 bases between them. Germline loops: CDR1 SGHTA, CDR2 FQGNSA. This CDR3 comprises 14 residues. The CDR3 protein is CASSVRGRDTEAFF. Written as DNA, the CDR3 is TGTGCCAGCAGCGTAAGAGGGCGCGACACTGAAGCTTTCTTT.

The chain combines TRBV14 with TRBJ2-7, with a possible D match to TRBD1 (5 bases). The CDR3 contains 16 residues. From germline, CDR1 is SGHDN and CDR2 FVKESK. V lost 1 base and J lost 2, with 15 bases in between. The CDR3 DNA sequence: TGTGCCAGCAGCCAAGCGGGCCAGGGTAGAACCTACGAGCAGTACTTC. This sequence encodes CASSQAGQGRTYEQYF.

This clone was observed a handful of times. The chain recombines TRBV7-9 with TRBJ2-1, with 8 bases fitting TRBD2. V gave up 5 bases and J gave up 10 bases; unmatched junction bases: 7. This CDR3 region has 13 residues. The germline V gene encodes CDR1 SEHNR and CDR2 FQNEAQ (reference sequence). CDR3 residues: CASSPGGGSEQFF. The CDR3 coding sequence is TGTGCCAGCAGCCCCGGGGGGGGCAGCGAGCAGTTCTTC. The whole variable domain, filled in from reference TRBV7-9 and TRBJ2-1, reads DTGVSQNPRHKITKRGQNVTFRCDPISEHNRLYWYRQTLGQGPEFLTYFQNEAQLEKSRLLSDRFSAERPKGSFSTLEIQRTEQGDSAMYLCASSPGGGSEQFFGPGTRLTVL.

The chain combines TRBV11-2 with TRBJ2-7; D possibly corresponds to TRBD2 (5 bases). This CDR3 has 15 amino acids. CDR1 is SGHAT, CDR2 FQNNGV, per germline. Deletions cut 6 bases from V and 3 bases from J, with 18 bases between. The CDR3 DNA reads TGTGCCAGCAGGGATCGACGTAGGGCGGGCTACGAGCAGTACTTC. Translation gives CASRDRRRAGYEQYF.

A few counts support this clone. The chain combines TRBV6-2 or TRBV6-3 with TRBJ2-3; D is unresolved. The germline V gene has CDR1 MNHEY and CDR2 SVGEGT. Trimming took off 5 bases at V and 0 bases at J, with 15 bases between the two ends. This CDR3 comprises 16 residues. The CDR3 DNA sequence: TGTGCCAGCAGTCGCCGCAGGTCCCGAAGCACAGATACGCAGTATTTT. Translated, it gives CASSRRRSRSTDTQYF.

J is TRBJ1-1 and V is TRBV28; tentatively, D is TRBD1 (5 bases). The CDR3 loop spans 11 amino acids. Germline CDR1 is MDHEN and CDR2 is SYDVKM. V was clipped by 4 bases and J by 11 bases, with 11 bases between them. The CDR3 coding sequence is TGTGCCAGCAGTTCAGTGGGGCAGGCTTTCTTT. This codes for CASSSVGQAFF.

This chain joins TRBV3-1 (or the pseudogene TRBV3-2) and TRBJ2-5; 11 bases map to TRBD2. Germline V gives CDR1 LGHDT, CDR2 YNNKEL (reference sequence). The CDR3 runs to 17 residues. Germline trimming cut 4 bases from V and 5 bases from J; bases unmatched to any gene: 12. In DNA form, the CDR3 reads TGTGCCAGCAGCCCGGGGGTGACTAGCGGGGCGGGGGAGACCCAGTACTTC. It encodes CASSPGVTSGAGETQYF.

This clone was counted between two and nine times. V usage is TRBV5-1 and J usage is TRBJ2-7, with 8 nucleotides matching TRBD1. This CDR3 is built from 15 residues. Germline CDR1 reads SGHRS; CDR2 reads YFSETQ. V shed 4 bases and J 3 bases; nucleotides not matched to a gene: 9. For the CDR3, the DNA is TGCGCCAGCAGCCTCGACAGGGGTAACAACTACGAGCAGTACTTC. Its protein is CASSLDRGNNYEQYF.

The CDR3 loop reads CASSMRLAGGFSYEQYF. Here the CDR3 DNA reads TGTGCCAGTAGTATGCGACTAGCGGGGGGTTTCTCCTACGAGCAGTACTTC. The rearrangement links TRBV19 to TRBJ2-7, with TRBD2 matching 13 bases. Germline CDR1 and CDR2: LNHDA and SQIVND (reference sequence). This CDR3 contains 17 residues. V dropped 3 bases and J dropped 0; count of bases not matched to a gene: 5.

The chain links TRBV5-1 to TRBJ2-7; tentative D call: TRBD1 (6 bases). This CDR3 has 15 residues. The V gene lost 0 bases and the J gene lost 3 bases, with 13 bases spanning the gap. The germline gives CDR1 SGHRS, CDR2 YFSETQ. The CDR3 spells CASSLGGPDSYEQYF. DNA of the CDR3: TGCGCCAGCAGCTTGGGGGGGCCGGACAGCTACGAGCAGTACTTC.

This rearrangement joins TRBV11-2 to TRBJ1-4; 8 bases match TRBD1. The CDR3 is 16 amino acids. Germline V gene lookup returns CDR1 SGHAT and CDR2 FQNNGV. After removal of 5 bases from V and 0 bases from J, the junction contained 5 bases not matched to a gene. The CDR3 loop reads CASSRGQAATNEKLFF. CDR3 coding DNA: TGTGCCAGCAGCCGGGGACAGGCCGCAACTAATGAAAAACTGTTTTTT.

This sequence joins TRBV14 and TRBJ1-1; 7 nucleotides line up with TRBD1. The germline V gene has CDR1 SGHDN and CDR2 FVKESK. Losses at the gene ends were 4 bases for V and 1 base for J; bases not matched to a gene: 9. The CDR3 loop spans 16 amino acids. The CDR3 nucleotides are TGTGCCAGCAGCCCTCGACAGGGTTACGGGAACACTGAAGCTTTCTTT. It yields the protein CASSPRQGYGNTEAFF. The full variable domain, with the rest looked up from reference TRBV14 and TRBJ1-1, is EAGVTQFPSHSVIEKGQTVTLRCDPISGHDNLYWYRRVMGKEIKFLLHFVKESKQDESGMPNNRFLAERTGGTYSTLKVQPAELEDSGVYFCASSPRQGYGNTEAFFGQGTRLTVV.

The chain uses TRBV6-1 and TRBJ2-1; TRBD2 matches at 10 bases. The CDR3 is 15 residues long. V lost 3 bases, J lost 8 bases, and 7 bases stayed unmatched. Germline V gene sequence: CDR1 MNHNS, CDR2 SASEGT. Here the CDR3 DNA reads TGTGCCAGCAGTGAGCGACTAGCGGGCGGCGATGAGCAGTTCTTC. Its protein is CASSERLAGGDEQFF.

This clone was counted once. The CDR3 here is CASGDSWTDTQYF. CDR3 nucleotides: TGTGCCAGCGGGGACAGCTGGACAGATACGCAGTATTTT. The chain is built from TRBV12-3 or TRBV12-4 and TRBJ2-3, with 7 bases identical to TRBD1. Trimming cost V 8 bases and J 3 bases; bases outside gene matches: 5. The CDR3 covers 13 residues.

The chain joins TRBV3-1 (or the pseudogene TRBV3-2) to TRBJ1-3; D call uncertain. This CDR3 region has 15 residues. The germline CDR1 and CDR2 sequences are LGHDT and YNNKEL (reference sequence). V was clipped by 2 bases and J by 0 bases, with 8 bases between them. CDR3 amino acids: CASSQSRSSGNTIYF. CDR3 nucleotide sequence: TGTGCCAGCAGCCAAAGTAGGAGCTCTGGAAACACCATATATTTT.

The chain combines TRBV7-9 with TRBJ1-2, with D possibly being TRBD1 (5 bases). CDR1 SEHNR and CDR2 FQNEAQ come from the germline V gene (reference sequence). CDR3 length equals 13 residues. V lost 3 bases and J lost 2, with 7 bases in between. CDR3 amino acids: CASSLNRNYGYTF. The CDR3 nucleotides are TGTGCCAGCAGCTTGAACAGGAACTATGGCTACACCTTC.

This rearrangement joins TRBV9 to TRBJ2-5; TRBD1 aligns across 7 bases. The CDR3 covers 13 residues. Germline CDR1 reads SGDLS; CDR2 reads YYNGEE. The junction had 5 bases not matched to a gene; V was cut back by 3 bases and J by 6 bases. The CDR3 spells CASSELQGQTQYF. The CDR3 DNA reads TGTGCCAGCAGCGAACTACAGGGGCAGACCCAGTACTTC. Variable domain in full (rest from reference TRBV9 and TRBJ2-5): DSGVTQTPKHLITATGQRVTLRCSPRSGDLSVYWYQQSLDQGLQFLIQYYNGEERAKGNILERFSAQQFPDLHSELNLSSLELGDSALYFCASSELQGQTQYFGPGTRLLVL.

The CDR3 DNA reads as TGTGCCAGCAGCTTAGCGGGGGCAGCTAATTCACCCCTCCACTTT. Translating it yields CASSLAGAANSPLHF. The V and J genes are TRBV7-6 and TRBJ1-6, with D possibly matching TRBD1 (6 bases). The CDR3 totals 15 residues. V lost 0 bases, J lost 6 bases, and 9 bases lay in between. The germline CDR1 and CDR2 sequences are SGHVS and FNYEAQ.

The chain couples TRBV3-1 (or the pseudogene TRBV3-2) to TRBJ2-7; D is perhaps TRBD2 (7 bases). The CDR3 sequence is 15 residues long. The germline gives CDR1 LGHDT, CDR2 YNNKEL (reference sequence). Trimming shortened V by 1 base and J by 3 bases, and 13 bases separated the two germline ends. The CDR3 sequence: CASSQGAGAYYEQYF. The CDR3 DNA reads TGTGCCAGCAGCCAAGGGGCGGGGGCTTACTACGAGCAGTACTTC.

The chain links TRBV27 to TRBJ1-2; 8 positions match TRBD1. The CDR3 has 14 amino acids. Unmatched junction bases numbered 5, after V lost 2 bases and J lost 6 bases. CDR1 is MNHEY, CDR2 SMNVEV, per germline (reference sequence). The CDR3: CASSLATGENGYTF. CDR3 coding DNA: TGTGCCAGCAGTTTAGCGACAGGGGAAAATGGCTACACCTTC.

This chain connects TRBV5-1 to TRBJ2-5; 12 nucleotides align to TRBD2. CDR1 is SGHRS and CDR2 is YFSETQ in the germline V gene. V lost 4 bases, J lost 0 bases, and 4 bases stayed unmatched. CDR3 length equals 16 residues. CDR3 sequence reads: CASSLGLAGYQETQYF. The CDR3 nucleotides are TGCGCCAGCAGCCTCGGACTAGCGGGGTACCAAGAGACCCAGTACTTC.

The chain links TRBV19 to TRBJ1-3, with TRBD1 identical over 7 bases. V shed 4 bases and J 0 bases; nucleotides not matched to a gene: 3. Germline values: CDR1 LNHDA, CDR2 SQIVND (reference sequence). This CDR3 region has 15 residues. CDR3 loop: CASSRGQHSGNTIYF. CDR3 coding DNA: TGTGCCAGTAGTAGGGGACAGCACTCTGGAAACACCATATATTTT.